This T cell receptor beta chain was captured by sequencing in a study of T cell repertoires in cytomegalovirus infection. Study information: It was recently identified HLA-C-restricted and well-studied HLA-B-restricted CMV epitopes that the study used.

Notes on the study in general: Cumulative public TCR beta family frequency identified CMV carriers with the relevant HLA. The ex vivo response showed dominance by HLA-C-restricted CMV-specific TCR beta clonotypes.

TCRdb used MiXCR to reprocess the reads, holding one entry per CDR3 protein. The sample yields 680,000 or so distinct CDR3 sequences, 30% to 40% seen once. This CDR3 region has 15 residues. V lost 4 bases and J 1 base, leaving 12 bases between the germline ends. CDR1 and CDR2 (germline): SGHTA, FQGTGA. About this clonotype: What it binds is unknown.

The sample here was cultured PBMCs, taken from culture after CMV antigen stimulation. The chain joins TRBV7-3 to TRBJ2-3; unclear D gene. The origin of this receptor is a human donor in good health (CMV status not recorded). Some clones in this sample may be carry-over from other donors' samples. The CDR3 spells CASSSEVVRTDTQYF. The DNA for the CDR3 is TGTGCCAGCAGCTCCGAGGTCGTACGCACAGATACGCAGTATTTT. Full variable domain (missing parts from reference TRBV7-3 and TRBJ2-3): GAGVSQTPSNKVTEKGKYVELRCDPISGHTALYWYRQSLGQGPEFLIYFQGTGAADDSGLPNDRFFAVRPEGSVSTLKIQRTERGDSAVYLCASSSEVVRTDTQYFGPGTRLTVL.